This T cell receptor beta chain stems from a study of immune evolution from preneoplasia to lung adenocarcinoma. Study observations and caveats: T cell clonality was higher in KRAS-mutant than EGFR-mutant or wild-type nodules.

CDR1 SGHVS and CDR2 FQNEAQ come from the germline V gene. The CDR3 contains 16 residues. Produced via immunoSEQ multiplex PCR; TCRdb's table is partial and in-frame only. The sample shows 9,600 or so clones, 70% to 80% of them seen only once. For this clone: Antigen specificity is unknown. The junction differs from germline at one of its ends, possibly a read error.

Between about 2014 and 2018, patients underwent resection in Japan or China. Nucleic acids came from premalignant or tumor cells enriched by macro-dissection. Sequenced sample: FFPE lung adenocarcinoma in situ tissue. The V and J genes are TRBV7-8 and TRBJ2-6; D not resolved. This sequence originates from a person aged 60 to 80 with lung adenocarcinoma. The CDR3, as DNA: TGTGTCAGCAGCTTAGGCGAGGATACTGGGGCCAACGTCCTGACTTTC. Translating it yields CVSSLGEDTGANVLTF.